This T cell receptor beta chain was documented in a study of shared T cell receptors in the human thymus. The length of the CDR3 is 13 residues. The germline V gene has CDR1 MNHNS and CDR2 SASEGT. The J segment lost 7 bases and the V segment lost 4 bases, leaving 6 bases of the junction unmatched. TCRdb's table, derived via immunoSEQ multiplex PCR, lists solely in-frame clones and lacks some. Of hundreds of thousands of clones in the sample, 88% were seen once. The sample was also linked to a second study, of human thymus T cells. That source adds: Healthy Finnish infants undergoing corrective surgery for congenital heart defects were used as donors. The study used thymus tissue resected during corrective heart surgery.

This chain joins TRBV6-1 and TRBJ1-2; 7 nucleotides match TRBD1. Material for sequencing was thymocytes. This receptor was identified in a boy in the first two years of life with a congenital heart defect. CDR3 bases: TGTGCCAGCAGTGTGACAGGGCGGGGTGGCTACACCTTC. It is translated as CASSVTGRGGYTF.